This note documents a single T cell receptor (beta chain) sequence. Its antigen is still unknown. This entry comes from a study of T cell repertoires in cytomegalovirus infection. At the level of the study: Based on public TCR beta signatures, there were indications of CMV infection and of a matching HLA type. Findings of the study overall: Carriers of CMV plus the relevant HLA were identified by cumulative public TCR beta family frequency. In two of eight donors, the top clonotype was HLA-C-restricted CMV-specific.

Germline V gene sequence: CDR1 SGHRS, CDR2 YFSETQ. The CDR3 contains 15 residues. V gave up 3 bases and J gave up 0 bases; unmatched junction bases: 5. TCRdb used MiXCR to reprocess the reads, holding one entry per CDR3 protein. Here the sample spans more than 500,000 distinct CDR3 sequences, 16% being singletons. V usage is TRBV5-1 and J usage is TRBJ1-1; 7 bases line up with TRBD1. The sequenced material came from CD8+ T cells from PBMCs. The origin of this receptor is a human donor in good health (CMV status not recorded). Some clones in this sample may be carry-over from other donors' samples. The CDR3 reads CASSYLTGVNTEAFF. DNA of the CDR3: TGCGCCAGCAGCTACCTCACAGGGGTGAACACTGAAGCTTTCTTT.